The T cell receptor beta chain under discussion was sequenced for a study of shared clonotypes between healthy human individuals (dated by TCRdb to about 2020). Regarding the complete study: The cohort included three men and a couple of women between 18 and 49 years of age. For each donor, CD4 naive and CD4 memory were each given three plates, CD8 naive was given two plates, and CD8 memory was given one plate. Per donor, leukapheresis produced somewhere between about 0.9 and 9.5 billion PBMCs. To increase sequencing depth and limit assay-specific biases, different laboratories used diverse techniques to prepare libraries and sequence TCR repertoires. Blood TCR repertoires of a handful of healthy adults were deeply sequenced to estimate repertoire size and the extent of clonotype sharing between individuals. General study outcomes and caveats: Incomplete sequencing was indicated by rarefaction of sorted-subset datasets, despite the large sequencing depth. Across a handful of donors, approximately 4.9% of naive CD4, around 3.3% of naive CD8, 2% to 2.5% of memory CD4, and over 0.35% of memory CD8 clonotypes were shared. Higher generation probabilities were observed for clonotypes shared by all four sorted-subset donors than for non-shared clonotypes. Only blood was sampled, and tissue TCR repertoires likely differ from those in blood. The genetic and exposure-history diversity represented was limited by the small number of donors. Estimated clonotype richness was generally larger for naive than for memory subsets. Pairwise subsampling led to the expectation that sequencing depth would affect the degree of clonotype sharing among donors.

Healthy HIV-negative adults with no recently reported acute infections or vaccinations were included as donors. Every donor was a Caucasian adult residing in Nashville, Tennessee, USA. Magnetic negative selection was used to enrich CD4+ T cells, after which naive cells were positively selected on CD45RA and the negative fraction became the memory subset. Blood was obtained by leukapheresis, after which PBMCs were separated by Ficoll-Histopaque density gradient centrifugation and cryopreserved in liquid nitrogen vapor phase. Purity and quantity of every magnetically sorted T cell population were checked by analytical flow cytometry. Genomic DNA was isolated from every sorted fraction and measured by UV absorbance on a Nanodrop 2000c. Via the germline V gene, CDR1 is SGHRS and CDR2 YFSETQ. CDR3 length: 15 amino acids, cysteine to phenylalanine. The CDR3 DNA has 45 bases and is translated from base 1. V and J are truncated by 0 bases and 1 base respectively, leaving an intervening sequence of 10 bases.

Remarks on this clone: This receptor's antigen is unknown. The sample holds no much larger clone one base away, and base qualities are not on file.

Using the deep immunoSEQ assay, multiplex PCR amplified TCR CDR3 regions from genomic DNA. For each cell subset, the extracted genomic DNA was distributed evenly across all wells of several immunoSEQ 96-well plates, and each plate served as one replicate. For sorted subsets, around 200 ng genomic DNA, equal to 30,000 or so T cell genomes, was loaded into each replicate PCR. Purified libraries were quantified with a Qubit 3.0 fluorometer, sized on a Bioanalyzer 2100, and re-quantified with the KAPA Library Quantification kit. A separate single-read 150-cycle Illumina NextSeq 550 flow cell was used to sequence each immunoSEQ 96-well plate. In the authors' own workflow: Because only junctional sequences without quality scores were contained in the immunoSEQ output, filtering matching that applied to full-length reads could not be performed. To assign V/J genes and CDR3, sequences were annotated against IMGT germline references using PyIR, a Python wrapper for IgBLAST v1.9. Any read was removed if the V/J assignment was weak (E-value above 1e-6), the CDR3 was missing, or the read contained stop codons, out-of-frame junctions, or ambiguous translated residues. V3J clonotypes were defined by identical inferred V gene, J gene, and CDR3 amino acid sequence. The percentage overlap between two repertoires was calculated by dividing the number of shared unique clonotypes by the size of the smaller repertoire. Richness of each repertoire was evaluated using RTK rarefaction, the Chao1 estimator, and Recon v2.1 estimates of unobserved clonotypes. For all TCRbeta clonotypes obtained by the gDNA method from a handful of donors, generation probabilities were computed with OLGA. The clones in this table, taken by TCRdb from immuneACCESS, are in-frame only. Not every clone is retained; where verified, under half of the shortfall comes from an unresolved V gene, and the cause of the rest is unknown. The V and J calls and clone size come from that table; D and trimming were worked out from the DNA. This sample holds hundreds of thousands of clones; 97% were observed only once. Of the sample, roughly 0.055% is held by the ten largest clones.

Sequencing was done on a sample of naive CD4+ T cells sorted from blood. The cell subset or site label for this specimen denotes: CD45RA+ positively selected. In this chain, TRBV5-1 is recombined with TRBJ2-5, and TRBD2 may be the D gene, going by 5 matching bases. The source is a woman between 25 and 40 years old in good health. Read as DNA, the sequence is TGCGCCAGCAGCTTGGACGGGGTAGTCCAAGAGACCCAGTACTTC. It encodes CASSLDGVVQETQYF.